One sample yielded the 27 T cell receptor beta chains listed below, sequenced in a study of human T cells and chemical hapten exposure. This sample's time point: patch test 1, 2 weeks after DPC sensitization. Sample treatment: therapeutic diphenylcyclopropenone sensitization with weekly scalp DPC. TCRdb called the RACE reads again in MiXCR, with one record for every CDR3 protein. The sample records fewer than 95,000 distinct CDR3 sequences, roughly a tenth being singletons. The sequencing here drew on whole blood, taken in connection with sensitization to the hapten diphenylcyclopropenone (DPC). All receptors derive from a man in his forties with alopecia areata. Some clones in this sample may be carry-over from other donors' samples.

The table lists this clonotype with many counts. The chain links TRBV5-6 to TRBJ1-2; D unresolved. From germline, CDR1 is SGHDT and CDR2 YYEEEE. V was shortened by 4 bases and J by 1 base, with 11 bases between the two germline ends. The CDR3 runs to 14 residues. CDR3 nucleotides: TGTGCCAGCAGCGACGGAAAAATTAACTATGGCTACACCTTC. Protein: CASSDGKINYGYTF.

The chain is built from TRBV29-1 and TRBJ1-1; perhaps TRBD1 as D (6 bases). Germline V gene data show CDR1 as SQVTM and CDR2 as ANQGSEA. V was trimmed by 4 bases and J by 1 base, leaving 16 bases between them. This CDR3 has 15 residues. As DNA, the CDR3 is TGCAGCGTTGGGGGGCTCGGCCTAAAGAACACTGAAGCTTTCTTT. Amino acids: CSVGGLGLKNTEAFF.

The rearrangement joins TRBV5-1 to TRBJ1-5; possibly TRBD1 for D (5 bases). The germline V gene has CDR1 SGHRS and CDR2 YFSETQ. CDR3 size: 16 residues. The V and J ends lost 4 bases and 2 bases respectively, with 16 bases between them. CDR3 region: CASSVDSLGGNQPQHF. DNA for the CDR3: TGCGCCAGCAGCGTCGACTCCCTAGGGGGCAATCAGCCCCAGCATTTT.

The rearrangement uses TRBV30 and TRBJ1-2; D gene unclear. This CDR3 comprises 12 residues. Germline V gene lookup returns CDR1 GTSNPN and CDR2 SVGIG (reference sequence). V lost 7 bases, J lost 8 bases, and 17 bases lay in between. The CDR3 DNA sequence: TGTGCCTCCACAGAGGGATATCGCGGCTACACCTTC. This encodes CASTEGYRGYTF.

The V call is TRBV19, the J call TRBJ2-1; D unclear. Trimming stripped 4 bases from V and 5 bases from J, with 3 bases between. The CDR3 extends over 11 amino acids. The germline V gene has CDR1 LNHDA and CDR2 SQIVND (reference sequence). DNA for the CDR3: TGTGCCAGTAGTACCCACAATGAGCAGTTCTTC. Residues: CASSTHNEQFF. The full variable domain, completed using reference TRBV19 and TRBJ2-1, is DGGITQSPKYLFRKEGQNVTLSCEQNLNHDAMYWYRQDPGQGLRLIYYSQIVNDFQKGDIAEGYSVSREKKESFPLTVTSAQKNPTAFYLCASSTHNEQFFGPGTRLTVL.

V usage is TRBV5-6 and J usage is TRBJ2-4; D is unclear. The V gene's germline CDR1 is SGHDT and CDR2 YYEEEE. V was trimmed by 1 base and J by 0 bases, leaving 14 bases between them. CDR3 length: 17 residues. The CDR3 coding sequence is TGTGCCAGCAGCTTGAGGGTCTCGCGGCTAGCCAAAAACATTCAGTACTTC. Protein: CASSLRVSRLAKNIQYF.

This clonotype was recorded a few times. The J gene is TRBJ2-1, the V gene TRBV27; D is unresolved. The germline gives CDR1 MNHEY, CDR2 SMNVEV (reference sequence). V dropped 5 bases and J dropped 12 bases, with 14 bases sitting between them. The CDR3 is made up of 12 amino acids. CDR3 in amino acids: CASSPSAPMQFF. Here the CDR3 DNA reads TGTGCCAGCAGTCCCTCAGCCCCAATGCAGTTCTTC.

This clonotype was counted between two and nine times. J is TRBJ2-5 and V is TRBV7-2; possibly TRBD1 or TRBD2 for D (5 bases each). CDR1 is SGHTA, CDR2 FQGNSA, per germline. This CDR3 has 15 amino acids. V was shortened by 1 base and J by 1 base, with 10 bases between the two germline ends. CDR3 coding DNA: TGTGCCAGCAGCTTAGATCCGGGGCCCCAAGAGACCCAGTACTTC. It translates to CASSLDPGPQETQYF.

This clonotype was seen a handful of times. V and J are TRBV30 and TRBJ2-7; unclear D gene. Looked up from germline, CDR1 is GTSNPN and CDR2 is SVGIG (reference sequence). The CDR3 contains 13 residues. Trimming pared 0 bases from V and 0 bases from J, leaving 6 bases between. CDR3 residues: CAWSVSPSYEQYF. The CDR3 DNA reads TGTGCCTGGAGTGTAAGTCCCTCCTACGAGCAGTACTTC.

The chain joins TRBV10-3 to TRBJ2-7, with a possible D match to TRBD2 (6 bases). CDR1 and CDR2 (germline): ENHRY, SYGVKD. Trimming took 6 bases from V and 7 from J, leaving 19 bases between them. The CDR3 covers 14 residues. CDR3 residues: CAISSGTRGVEQYF. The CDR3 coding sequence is TGTGCCATCAGCTCCGGGACTCGAGGGGTAGAGCAGTACTTC.

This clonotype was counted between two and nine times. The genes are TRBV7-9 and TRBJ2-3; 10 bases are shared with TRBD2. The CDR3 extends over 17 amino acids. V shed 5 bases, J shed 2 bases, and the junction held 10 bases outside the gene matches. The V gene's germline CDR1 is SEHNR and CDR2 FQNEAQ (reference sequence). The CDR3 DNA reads TGTGCCAGCAGCCCAAAAGCGGGAGGGCCCGACACAGATACGCAGTATTTT. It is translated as CASSPKAGGPDTDTQYF. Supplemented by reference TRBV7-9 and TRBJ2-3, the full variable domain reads DTGVSQNPRHKITKRGQNVTFRCDPISEHNRLYWYRQTLGQGPEFLTYFQNEAQLEKSRLLSDRFSAERPKGSFSTLEIQRTEQGDSAMYLCASSPKAGGPDTDTQYFGPGTRLTVL.

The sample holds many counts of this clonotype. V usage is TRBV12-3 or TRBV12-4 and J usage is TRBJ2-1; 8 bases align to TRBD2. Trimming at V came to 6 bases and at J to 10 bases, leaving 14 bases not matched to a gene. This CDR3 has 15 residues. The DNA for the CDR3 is TGTGCCAGCAGCTTTTCCCGGGCAGGCGGGGGGGAGCAGTTCTTC. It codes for CASSFSRAGGGEQFF.

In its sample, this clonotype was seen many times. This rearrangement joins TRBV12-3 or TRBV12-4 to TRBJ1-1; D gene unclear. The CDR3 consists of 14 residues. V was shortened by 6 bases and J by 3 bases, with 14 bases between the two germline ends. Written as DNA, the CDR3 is TGTGCCAGCAGGGAGGCGGAGTCCTACACTGAAGCTTTCTTT. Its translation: CASREAESYTEAFF.

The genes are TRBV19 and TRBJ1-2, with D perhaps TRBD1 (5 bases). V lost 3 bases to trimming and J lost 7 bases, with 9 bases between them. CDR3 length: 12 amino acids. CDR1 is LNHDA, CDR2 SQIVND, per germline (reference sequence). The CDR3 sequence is CASSMAGVGYTF. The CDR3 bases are TGTGCCAGTAGTATGGCGGGGGTTGGCTACACCTTC.

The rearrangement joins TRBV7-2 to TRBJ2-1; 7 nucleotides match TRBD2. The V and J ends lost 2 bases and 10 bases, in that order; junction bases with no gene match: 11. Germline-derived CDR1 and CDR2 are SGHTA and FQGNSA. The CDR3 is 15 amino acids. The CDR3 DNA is TGTGCCAGCAGCTTATCCCTCCTCCATAGCGGGGAGCAGTTCTTC. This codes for CASSLSLLHSGEQFF.

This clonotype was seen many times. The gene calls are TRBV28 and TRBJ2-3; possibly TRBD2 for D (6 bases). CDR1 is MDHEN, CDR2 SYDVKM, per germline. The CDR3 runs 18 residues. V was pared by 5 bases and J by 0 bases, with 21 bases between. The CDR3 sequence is CASSLPLWGDRSTDTQYF. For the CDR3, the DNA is TGTGCCAGCAGTCTACCCCTATGGGGGGACCGTAGCACAGATACGCAGTATTTT.

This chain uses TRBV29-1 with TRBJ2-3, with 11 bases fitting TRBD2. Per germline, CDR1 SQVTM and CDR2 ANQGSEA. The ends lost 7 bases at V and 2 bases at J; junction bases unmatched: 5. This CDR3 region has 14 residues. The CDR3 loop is CSGGLAVTTDTQYF. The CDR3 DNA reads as TGCAGCGGGGGACTAGCGGTGACCACAGATACGCAGTATTTT.

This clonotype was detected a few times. As DNA, the CDR3 is TGTGCCAGCAGCCAAGGGAGAGGGGATGGGGGCTACACCTTC. Translated: CASSQGRGDGGYTF. The rearrangement uses TRBV3-1 and TRBJ1-2, with a tentative D call TRBD1 (5 bases). This CDR3 contains 14 residues. CDR1 is LGHDT, CDR2 YNNKEL, per germline (reference sequence). Trimming took off 1 base at V and 8 bases at J, with 14 bases between the two ends.

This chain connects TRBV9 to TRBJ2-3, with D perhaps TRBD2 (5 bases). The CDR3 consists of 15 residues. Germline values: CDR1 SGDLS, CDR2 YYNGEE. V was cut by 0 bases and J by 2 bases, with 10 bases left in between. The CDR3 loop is CASSVGGSFTDTQYF. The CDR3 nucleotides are TGTGCCAGCAGCGTAGGAGGGAGCTTCACAGATACGCAGTATTTT.

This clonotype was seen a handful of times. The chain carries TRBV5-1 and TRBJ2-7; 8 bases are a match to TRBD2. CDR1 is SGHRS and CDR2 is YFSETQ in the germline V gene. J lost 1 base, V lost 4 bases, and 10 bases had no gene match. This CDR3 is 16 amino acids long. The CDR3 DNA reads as TGCGCCAGCAGCCCGGGGGGCCTAGCGGGTTCCTACGAGCAGTACTTC. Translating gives CASSPGGLAGSYEQYF.

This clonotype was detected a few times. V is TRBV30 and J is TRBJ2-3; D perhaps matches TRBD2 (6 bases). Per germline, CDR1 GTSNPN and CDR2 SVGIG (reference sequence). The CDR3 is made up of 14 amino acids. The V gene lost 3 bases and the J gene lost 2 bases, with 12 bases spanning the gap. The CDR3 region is CAWRSGLLTDTQYF. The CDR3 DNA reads TGTGCCTGGAGATCGGGACTTCTCACAGATACGCAGTATTTT.

The CDR3 DNA reads TGTGCCAGCAGTTACTCGCGGTTGGCTGGGGCCAACGTCCTGACTTTC. This gives the protein CASSYSRLAGANVLTF. The genes are TRBV6-2 or TRBV6-3 and TRBJ2-6; D not resolved. Trimming shortened V by 0 bases and J by 2 bases, and 8 bases separated the two germline ends. The V gene's germline CDR1 is MNHEY and CDR2 SVGEGT. The CDR3 is made up of 16 amino acids.

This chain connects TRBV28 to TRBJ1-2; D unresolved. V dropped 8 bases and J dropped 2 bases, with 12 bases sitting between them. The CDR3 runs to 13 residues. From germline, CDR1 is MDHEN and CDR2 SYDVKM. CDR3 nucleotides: TGTGCCAGCTCGGGAGGACCCAACTATGGCTACACCTTC. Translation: CASSGGPNYGYTF.

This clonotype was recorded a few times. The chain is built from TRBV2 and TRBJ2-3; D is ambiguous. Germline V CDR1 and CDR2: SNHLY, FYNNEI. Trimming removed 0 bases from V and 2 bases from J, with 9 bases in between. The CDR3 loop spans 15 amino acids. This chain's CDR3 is CASSEAGSPTDTQYF. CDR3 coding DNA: TGTGCCAGCAGTGAAGCGGGCTCCCCCACAGATACGCAGTATTTT.

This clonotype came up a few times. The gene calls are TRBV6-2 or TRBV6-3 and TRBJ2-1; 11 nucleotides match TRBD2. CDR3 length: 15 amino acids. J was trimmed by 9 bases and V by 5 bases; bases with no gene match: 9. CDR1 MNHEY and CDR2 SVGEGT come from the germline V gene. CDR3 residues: CASSPTSGSFGEQFF. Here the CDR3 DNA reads TGTGCCAGCAGTCCAACTAGCGGGAGTTTTGGTGAGCAGTTCTTC.

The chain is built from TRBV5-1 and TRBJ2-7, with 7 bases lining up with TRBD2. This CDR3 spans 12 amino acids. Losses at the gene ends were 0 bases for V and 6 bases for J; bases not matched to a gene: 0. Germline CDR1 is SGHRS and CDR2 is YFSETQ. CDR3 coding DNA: TGCGCCAGCAGCTTGGGCGGGGGCGAGCAGTACGTC. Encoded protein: CASSLGGGEQYV.

The CDR3 sequence is CASRLTVGVGQPQHF. DNA of the CDR3: TGTGCCAGTCGTCTAACTGTGGGTGTTGGTCAGCCCCAGCATTTT. The chain uses TRBV19 and TRBJ1-5; D uncertain. The CDR3 loop spans 15 amino acids. Trimming took off 8 bases at V and 6 bases at J, with 20 bases between the two ends. Germline CDR1 LNHDA, CDR2 SQIVND (reference sequence). Drawing the rest from reference TRBV19 and TRBJ1-5, the complete variable domain is DGGITQSPKYLFRKEGQNVTLSCEQNLNHDAMYWYRQDPGQGLRLIYYSQIVNDFQKGDIAEGYSVSREKKESFPLTVTSAQKNPTAFYLCASRLTVGVGQPQHFGDGTRLSIL.